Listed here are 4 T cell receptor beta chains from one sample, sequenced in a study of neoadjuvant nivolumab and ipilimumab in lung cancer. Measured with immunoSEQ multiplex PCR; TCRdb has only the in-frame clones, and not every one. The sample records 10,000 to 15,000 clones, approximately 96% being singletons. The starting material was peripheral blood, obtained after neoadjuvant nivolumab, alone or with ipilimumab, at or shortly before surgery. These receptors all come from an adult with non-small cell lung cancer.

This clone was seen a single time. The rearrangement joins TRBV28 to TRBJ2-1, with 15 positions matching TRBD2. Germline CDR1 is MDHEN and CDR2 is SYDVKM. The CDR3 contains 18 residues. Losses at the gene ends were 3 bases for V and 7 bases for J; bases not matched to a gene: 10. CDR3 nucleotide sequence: TGTGCCAGCAGTTTGGCGGGACTAGCGGGAGGAAGGTCGAATGAGCAGTTCTTC. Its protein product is CASSLAGLAGGRSNEQFF. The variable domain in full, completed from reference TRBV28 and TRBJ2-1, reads DVKVTQSSRYLVKRTGEKVFLECVQDMDHENMFWYRQDPGLGLRLIYFSYDVKMKEKGDIPEGYSVSREKKERFSLILESASTNQTSMYLCASSLAGLAGGRSNEQFFGPGTRLTVL.

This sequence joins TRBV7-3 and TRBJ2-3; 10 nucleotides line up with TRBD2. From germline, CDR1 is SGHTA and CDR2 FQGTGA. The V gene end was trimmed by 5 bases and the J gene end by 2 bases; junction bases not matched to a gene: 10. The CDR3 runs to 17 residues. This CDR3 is CASSPHLAGGLTDTQYF. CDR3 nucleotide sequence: TGTGCCAGCAGCCCTCATTTAGCGGGAGGACTCACAGATACGCAGTATTTT.

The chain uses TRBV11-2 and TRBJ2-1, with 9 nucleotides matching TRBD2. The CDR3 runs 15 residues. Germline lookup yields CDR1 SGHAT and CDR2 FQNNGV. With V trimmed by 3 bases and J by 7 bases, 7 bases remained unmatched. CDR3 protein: CASSFSGSEGNEQFF. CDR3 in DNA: TGTGCCAGCAGCTTTAGCGGGAGCGAGGGTAATGAGCAGTTCTTC.

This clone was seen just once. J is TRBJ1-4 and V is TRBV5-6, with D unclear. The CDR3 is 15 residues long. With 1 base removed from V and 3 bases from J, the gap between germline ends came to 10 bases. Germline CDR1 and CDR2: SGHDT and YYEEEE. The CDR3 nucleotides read TGTGCCAGCAGCTTGTTTGCAGCCCCTAATGAAAAACTGTTTTTT. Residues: CASSLFAAPNEKLFF.